Presented here are 9 T cell receptor beta chains from one specimen sequenced in a study of CD8 T cells in Susac syndrome. Reverse transcription of roughly 0.45 to 1 ug RNA used random hexamers. From the immunoSEQ multiplex PCR reads, TCRdb called clonotypes with MiXCR, one entry per CDR3 protein. The sample yields 130,000 to 150,000 distinct CDR3 sequences, 90% to 95% seen once. Sequencing was carried out using CD8+ T cells from PBMCs. The receptors shown here come from a human donor in good health.

This clonotype showed up just once. This rearrangement joins TRBV30 to TRBJ2-5; TRBD1 matches 8 bases. CDR1 GTSNPN and CDR2 SVGIG come from the germline V gene (reference sequence). The CDR3 contains 13 residues. Trimming took 8 bases from V and 4 from J; bases not matched to a gene: 9. The CDR3 DNA sequence: TGTGCCGCTCCGACAGGGGCTGGAGAGACCCAGTACTTC. It specifies CAAPTGAGETQYF. The full variable domain, completed using reference TRBV30 and TRBJ2-5, is SQTIHQWPATLVQPVGSPLSLECTVEGTSNPNLYWYRQAAGRGLQLLFYSVGIGQISSEVPQNLSASRPQDRQFILSSKKLLLSDSGFYLCAAPTGAGETQYFGPGTRLLVL.

The chain has TRBV29-1 and TRBJ1-2; no reliable D call. CDR1 and CDR2 from the germline V gene are SQVTM and ANQGSEA. The CDR3 extends over 11 amino acids. The V and J ends lost 1 base and 6 bases respectively, with 6 bases between them. The CDR3: CSVEGLDGYTF. The CDR3 DNA reads as TGCAGCGTTGAAGGGTTAGATGGCTACACCTTC.

The chain carries TRBV7-8 and TRBJ2-3, with 7 bases identical to TRBD2. The CDR3 sequence is 16 residues long. Germline V gene lookup returns CDR1 SGHVS and CDR2 FQNEAQ. V was clipped by 4 bases and J by 2 bases; unmatched bases: 9. CDR3 amino acids: CASSSISGLVTDTQYF. CDR3 sequence (DNA): TGTGCCAGCAGCTCGATTAGCGGGCTTGTCACAGATACGCAGTATTTT. Looking up the rest from reference TRBV7-8 and TRBJ2-3 gives the full variable domain: GAGVSQSPRYKVAKRGQDVALRCDPISGHVSLFWYQQALGQGPEFLTYFQNEAQLDKSGLPSDRFFAERPEGSVSTLKIQRTQQEDSAVYLCASSSISGLVTDTQYFGPGTRLTVL.

The chain employs TRBV18 and TRBJ2-1, with D perhaps matching TRBD2 (5 bases). Germline CDR1 KGHSH, CDR2 LQKENI. This CDR3 has 13 residues. Trimming left V 3 bases short and J 9 bases short, with 12 bases between. CDR3 in DNA: TGTGCCAGCTCACCCTCGTCTAGCCGTGAGCAGTTCTTC. Translation gives CASSPSSSREQFF.

This clonotype was found once. The CDR3 reads CATRPGREETQYF. The DNA of the CDR3 is TGTGCCACCCGGCCGGGGAGAGAAGAGACCCAGTACTTC. J is TRBJ2-5 and V is TRBV28; a possible D gene is TRBD2 (5 bases). Trimming removed 10 bases at V and 3 bases at J, with 15 bases between. Germline CDR1 is MDHEN and CDR2 is SYDVKM. The CDR3 runs 13 residues.

The rearrangement links TRBV9 to TRBJ2-7; TRBD2 aligns across 7 bases. CDR3 size: 15 residues. The J segment lost 3 bases and the V segment lost 3 bases, leaving 9 bases of the junction unmatched. Per the germline V gene, CDR1 is SGDLS and CDR2 is YYNGEE. The CDR3 reads CASSEWPGGNYEQYF. Here the CDR3 DNA reads TGTGCCAGCAGCGAGTGGCCGGGAGGAAACTACGAGCAGTACTTC.

The rearrangement uses TRBV19 and TRBJ2-1; D not resolved. Per germline, CDR1 LNHDA and CDR2 SQIVND (reference sequence). V was shortened by 3 bases and J by 5 bases, with 8 bases between the two germline ends. There are 13 residues in the CDR3. The CDR3 nucleotides read TGTGCCAGTAGTATTGACCTCAACAATGAGCAGTTCTTC. Translating gives CASSIDLNNEQFF.

The V gene is TRBV7-2, the J gene TRBJ2-1; tentatively, D is TRBD2 (6 bases). The CDR3 spans 15 residues. Trimming removed 6 bases at V and 8 bases at J, with 20 bases between. CDR1 is SGHTA, CDR2 FQGNSA, per germline. The CDR3 DNA is TGTGCCAGCAGGTCTACTAGCAGACCTTACTATGAGCAGTTCTTC. Protein product: CASRSTSRPYYEQFF.

This chain uses TRBV30 with TRBJ2-7; D gene uncertain. The germline gives CDR1 GTSNPN, CDR2 SVGIG (reference sequence). The V gene lost 0 bases and the J gene lost 3 bases, with 15 bases spanning the gap. The CDR3 is 15 residues long. The chain's CDR3 is CAWSVAPMGHYEQYF. The CDR3 bases are TGTGCCTGGAGTGTCGCCCCGATGGGCCACTACGAGCAGTACTTC.